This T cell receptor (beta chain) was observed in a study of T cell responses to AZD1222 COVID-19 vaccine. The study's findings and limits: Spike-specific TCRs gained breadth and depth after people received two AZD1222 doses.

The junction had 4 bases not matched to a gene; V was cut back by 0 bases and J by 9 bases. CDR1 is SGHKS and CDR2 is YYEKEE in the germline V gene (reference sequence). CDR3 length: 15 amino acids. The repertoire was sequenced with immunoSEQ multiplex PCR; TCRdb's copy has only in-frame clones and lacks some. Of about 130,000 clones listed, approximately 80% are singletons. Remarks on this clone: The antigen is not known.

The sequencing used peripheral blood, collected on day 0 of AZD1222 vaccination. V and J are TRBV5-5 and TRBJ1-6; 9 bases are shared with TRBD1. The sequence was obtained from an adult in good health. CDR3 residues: CASSLAGTGSSPLHF. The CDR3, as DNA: TGTGCCAGCAGCTTGGCGGGGACAGGGAGTTCACCCCTCCACTTT.